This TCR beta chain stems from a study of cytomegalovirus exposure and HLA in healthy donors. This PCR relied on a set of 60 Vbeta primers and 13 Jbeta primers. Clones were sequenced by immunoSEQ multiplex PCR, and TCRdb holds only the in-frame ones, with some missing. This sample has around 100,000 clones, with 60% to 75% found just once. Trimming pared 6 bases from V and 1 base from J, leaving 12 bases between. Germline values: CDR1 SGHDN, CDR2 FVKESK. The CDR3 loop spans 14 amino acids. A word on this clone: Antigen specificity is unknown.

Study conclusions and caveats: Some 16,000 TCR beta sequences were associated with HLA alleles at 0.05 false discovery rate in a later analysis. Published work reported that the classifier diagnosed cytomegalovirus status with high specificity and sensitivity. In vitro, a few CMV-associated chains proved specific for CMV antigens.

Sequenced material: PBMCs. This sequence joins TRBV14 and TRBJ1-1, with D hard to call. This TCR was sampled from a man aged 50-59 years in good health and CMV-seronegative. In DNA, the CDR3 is TGTGCCAGCAGTCTCCCGGGAGGGAACACTGAAGCTTTCTTT. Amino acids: CASSLPGGNTEAFF.